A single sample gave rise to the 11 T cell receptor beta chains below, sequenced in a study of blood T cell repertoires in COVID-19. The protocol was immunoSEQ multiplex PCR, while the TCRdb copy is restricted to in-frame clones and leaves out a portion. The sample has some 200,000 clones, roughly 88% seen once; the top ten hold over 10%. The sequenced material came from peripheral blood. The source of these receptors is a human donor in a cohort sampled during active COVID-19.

The CDR3 coding sequence is TGTGCCAGCAGCTTTCCGATCAGGTTCTTT. This codes for CASSFPIRFF. The rearrangement uses TRBV5-6 and TRBJ1-1; no clear D gene. Germline loops: CDR1 SGHDT, CDR2 YYEEEE. V was trimmed by 2 bases and J by 14 bases, leaving 10 bases between them. CDR3 length equals 10 residues. Filled out from reference TRBV5-6 and TRBJ1-1, the complete variable domain reads DAGVTQSPTHLIKTRGQQVTLRCSPKSGHDTVSWYQQALGQGPQFIFQYYEEEERQRGNFPDRFSGHQFPNYSSELNVNALLLGDSALYLCASSFPIRFFGQGTRLTVV.

The CDR3, as DNA: TGTGCCAGCAGACCATCATCCCTCAAGCTTGGTAGTGAAAAACTGTTTTTT. This encodes CASRPSSLKLGSEKLFF. The rearrangement joins TRBV27 to TRBJ1-4; D is ambiguous. CDR3 length: 17 amino acids. Germline V CDR1 and CDR2: MNHEY, SMNVEV (reference sequence). V lost 6 bases and J lost 7, with 24 bases in between. Combining the CDR3 with reference TRBV27 and TRBJ1-4 gives the whole variable domain EAQVTQNPRYLITVTGKKLTVTCSQNMNHEYMSWYRQDPGLGLRQIYYSMNVEVTDKGDVPEGYKVSRKEKRNFPLILESPSPNQTSLYFCASRPSSLKLGSEKLFFGSGTQLSVL.

The CDR3 bases are TGTGCCAGCAGCACTAGCTCCTACAATGAGCAGTTCTTC. Protein sequence: CASSTSSYNEQFF. The chain carries TRBV7-2 and TRBJ2-1; D is perhaps TRBD2 (5 bases). Deletions cut 5 bases from V and 0 bases from J, with 5 bases between. Germline CDR1 is SGHTA and CDR2 is FQGNSA. CDR3 length equals 13 residues.

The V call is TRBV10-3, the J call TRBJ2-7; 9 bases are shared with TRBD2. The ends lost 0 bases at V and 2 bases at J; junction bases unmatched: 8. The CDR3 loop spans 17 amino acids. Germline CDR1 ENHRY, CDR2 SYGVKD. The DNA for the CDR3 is TGTGCCATCAGTGAGTCCCTGACTAGCGGTCCGCCCTACGAGCAGTACTTC. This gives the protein CAISESLTSGPPYEQYF.

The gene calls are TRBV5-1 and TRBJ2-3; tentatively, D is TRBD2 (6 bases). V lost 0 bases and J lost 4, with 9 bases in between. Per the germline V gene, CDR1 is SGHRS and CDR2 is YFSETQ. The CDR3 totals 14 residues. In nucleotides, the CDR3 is TGCGCCAGCAGCTTGGGGAGGGGTTCAGATACGCAGTATTTT. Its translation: CASSLGRGSDTQYF.

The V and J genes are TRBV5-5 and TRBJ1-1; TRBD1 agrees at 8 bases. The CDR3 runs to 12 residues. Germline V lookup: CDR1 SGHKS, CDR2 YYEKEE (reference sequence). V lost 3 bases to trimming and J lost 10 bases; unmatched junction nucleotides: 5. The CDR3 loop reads CASSSRGPGAFF. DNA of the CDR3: TGTGCCAGCAGCTCCAGGGGGCCGGGAGCTTTCTTT.

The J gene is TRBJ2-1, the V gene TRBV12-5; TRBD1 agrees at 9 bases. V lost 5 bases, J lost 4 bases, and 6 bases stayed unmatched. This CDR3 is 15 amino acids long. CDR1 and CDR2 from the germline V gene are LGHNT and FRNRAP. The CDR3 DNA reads TGTGCTAGTGGTAGCGGACAGGGGACTTACAATGAGCAGTTCTTC. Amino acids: CASGSGQGTYNEQFF.

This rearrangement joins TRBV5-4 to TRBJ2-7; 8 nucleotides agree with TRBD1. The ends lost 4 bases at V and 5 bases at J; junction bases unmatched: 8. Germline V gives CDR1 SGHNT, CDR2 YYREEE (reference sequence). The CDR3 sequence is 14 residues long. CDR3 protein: CASSHRGKAHEQYF. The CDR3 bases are TGTGCCAGCAGCCACAGGGGGAAAGCTCACGAGCAGTACTTC.

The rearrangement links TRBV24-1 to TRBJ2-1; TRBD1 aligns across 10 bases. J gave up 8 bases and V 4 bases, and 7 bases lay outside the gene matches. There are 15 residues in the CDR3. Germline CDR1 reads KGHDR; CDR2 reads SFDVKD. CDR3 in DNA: TGTGCCACCAGTGACCGAGACAGGGGGCGGGATGAGCAGTTCTTC. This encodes CATSDRDRGRDEQFF.

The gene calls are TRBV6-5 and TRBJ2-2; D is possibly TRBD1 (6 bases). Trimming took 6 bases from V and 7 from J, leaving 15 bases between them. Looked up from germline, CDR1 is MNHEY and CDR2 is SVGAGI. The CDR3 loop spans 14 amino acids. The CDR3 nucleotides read TGTGCCAGCAGCCTTGGACAGTTTGGCGGGGAGCTGTTTTTT. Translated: CASSLGQFGGELFF.

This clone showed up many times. In DNA, the CDR3 is TGTGCCAGCAGTTTGAGCAGGGATCAGCCCCAGCATTTT. The encoded protein is CASSLSRDQPQHF. This sequence joins TRBV12-3 or TRBV12-4 and TRBJ1-5, with a weak D call TRBD1 (5 bases). The CDR3 loop spans 13 amino acids. The V gene lost 3 bases and the J gene lost 5 bases, with 8 bases spanning the gap.